In its sample, the clone carrying this T cell receptor (beta chain) ranks as medium-sized (0.01 to 0.1%). Starting from genomic DNA, TCR beta CDR3 was amplified through two-round multiplex PCR. Round-one PCR had primers specific to each TRBV and TRBJ gene. Each CDR3 protein gets one entry after TCRdb re-called the multiplex PCR reads with MiXCR. The sample has roughly 23,000 distinct CDR3 sequences, around two fifths seen once. This entry comes from a study of prognosis after radiotherapy for stage I lung cancer. Germline trimming cut 4 bases from V and 10 bases from J; bases unmatched to any gene: 3. The CDR3 runs 13 residues. Germline loops: CDR1 MRHNA, CDR2 SNTAGT.

Sequencing used PBMCs, obtained before or after stereotactic body radiation therapy (not recorded which). The V and J genes are TRBV6-4 and TRBJ2-1; 11 bases match TRBD2. This TCR derives from a donor aged 50 or older with non-small cell lung cancer. The CDR3 region has the DNA TGTGCCAGCAGTGCCGGACTAGCGGGCGAGCAGTTCTTC. Translating gives CASSAGLAGEQFF.